One sample yielded the 3 T cell receptor beta chains listed below, sequenced in a study of patients and donors after allogeneic stem cell transplantation. Via MiXCR, TCRdb re-called the RT-PCR reads, giving one row per CDR3 protein. This sample has over 200,000 distinct CDR3 sequences, with around 40% found just once. Sequencing was done on a sample of blood, either unsorted or a sorted T cell fraction (not recorded which). The receptors derive from a human donor who was either an allogeneic HSCT recipient or a stem cell or donor lymphocyte infusion donor (not recorded which). It is not recorded whose cells these are; they may come from a transplant donor.

In its sample, this clonotype was seen a few times. J is TRBJ1-1 and V is TRBV15; no reliable D call. The V gene lost 3 bases and the J gene lost 9 bases, with 20 bases spanning the gap. The CDR3 runs to 15 residues. The germline CDR1 and CDR2 sequences are LNHNV and YYDKDF (reference sequence). In nucleotides, the CDR3 is TGTGCCACCAGCAGGGCCTTTCTGGGAGCCCTGCAAGCTTTCTTT. It is translated as CATSRAFLGALQAFF.

The chain uses TRBV18 and TRBJ1-3; TRBD1 matches 11 bases. J gave up 6 bases and V 3 bases, and 4 bases lay outside the gene matches. The CDR3 length is 15 residues. Germline lookup yields CDR1 KGHSH and CDR2 LQKENI. The CDR3 sequence: CASSPPGQGVNTIYF. CDR3 nucleotide sequence: TGTGCCAGCTCACCCCCGGGACAGGGGGTAAACACCATATATTTT.

The CDR3 bases are TGTGCCAGCAGTCAAACAAATAGCAATCAGCCCCAGCATTTT. Translating it yields CASSQTNSNQPQHF. This sequence joins TRBV6-2 or TRBV6-3 and TRBJ1-5; D call uncertain. V lost 5 bases and J lost 0, with 8 bases in between. The CDR3 has 14 residues. Germline CDR1 is MNHEY and CDR2 is SVGEGT.